This T cell receptor beta chain was sequenced in a study of regulatory T cells in long-lasting Graves disease. According to the study, TCR beta libraries were built with iRepertoire HTBI primers and CDR3-region Arm-PCR. TCRdb reprocessed the multiplex PCR reads via MiXCR and lists one record per CDR3 protein. This table has 400,000 to 500,000 distinct CDR3 sequences, under 25% appearing once. The CDR3 is made up of 12 amino acids. CDR1 and CDR2 (germline): SEHNR, FQNEAQ (reference sequence). V was clipped by 7 bases and J by 5 bases, with 8 bases between them. The sample's time point: persistent/refractory GD, antithyroid drugs over 5 years with positive TRAb. PBMC RNA was the source of the TCR library.

The V call is TRBV7-9, the J call TRBJ2-2; D ambiguous. This specimen was peripheral blood mononuclear cells (PBMCs), taken when the disease was refractory, from a patient treated with antithyroid drugs. The TCR sequence derives from a female donor with Graves disease. The CDR3 DNA reads TGTGCCAGCACCCCCTCGACCGGGGAGCTGTTTTTT. It yields the protein CASTPSTGELFF.